In this sample, the clone carrying this TCR beta chain turned up a few times. Its antigen is as yet unknown. Trimming stripped 6 bases from V and 2 bases from J, with 7 bases between. The CDR3 is 11 amino acids. Looked up from germline, CDR1 is DFQATT and CDR2 is SNEGSKA (reference sequence). This sample is part of a study of memory CD4+ T cells and cytomegalovirus serostatus. Study-level points and caveats: A US-trained random forest predicted CMV serostatus with median AUC roughly 0.9. CD4+ memory repertoires contained 67 of 164 reported CMV TCRbeta sequences.

Single viable CD3+CD4+CD8-CD45RO+ cells were sorted as the memory CD4+ T cells. Donors' CMV status reflects serum IgG against pp150, pp28, p38, p52. In the source study's methods: Out-of-frame sequences were removed, leaving roughly 2,200,000 distinct TCRbeta sequences. The repertoire was sequenced with immunoSEQ multiplex PCR; TCRdb's copy has only in-frame clones and lacks some. D and trimming were read from the DNA, whereas the V and J calls and clone size are those reported in that table. The sample has under 55,000 clones; more than 70% are singletons. The receptor's source is an adult in good health and CMV-seropositive. The sequencing sample was made of memory CD4+ T cells from blood. The V and J genes are TRBV20-1 and TRBJ1-1; the D gene is possibly TRBD1 (5 bases). DNA of the CDR3: TGCAGTGCAGGGGTTAACACTGAAGCTTTCTTT. It specifies CSAGVNTEAFF.